These 3 T cell receptor beta chains share one sample of origin, sequenced in a study of blood T cell repertoires in COVID-19. The table came from immunoSEQ multiplex PCR; TCRdb's copy has only in-frame clones and leaves some out. The sample yields fewer than 350,000 clones, 80% to 85% seen once. The specimen sequenced was peripheral blood. The receptors derive from a woman aged 55-70 years with active or convalescent COVID-19.

The chain employs TRBV6-1 and TRBJ2-2, with D possibly matching TRBD2 (5 bases). CDR3 size: 16 residues. V shed 2 bases and J shed 2 bases, with 12 bases lying between them. From germline, CDR1 is MNHNS and CDR2 SASEGT. This CDR3 is CASSESPGFNTGELFF. The CDR3 DNA sequence: TGTGCCAGCAGTGAAAGCCCGGGATTTAACACCGGGGAGCTGTTTTTT.

This clone was recorded a few times. The chain is built from TRBV6-6 and TRBJ1-5; no reliable D call. Germline V gene lookup returns CDR1 MNHNY and CDR2 SVGAGI (reference sequence). This CDR3 has 13 residues. The V and J ends lost 6 bases and 5 bases respectively, with 11 bases between them. CDR3: CASSLQEYQPQHF. CDR3 DNA sequence: TGTGCCAGCAGCCTCCAAGAGTATCAGCCCCAGCATTTT.

J is TRBJ2-7 and V is TRBV5-6, with 7 bases fitting TRBD1. The CDR3 consists of 15 residues. The ends lost 0 bases at V and 2 bases at J; junction bases unmatched: 5. CDR1 and CDR2 (germline): SGHDT, YYEEEE. The CDR3 nucleotides read TGTGCCAGCAGCTTGGGAGGGACAGAGACCTACGAGCAGTACTTC. It encodes CASSLGGTETYEQYF.